This T cell receptor beta chain was documented in a study of early T cells in non-severe SARS-CoV-2 infection (dated by TCRdb to the early 2020s). Study-level background: Because TCR sequencing was done on bulk RNA from unsorted whole blood, the alpha and beta chains could not be paired. Summary of the overall study and its limitations: Matching against VDJdb was skewed toward anti-spike CD8 responses, likely underestimated virus-specific expansions, and missed private and CD4 specificities.

This was a case-control study nested in a cohort of healthcare workers in London, UK, who had nasopharyngeal swab PCR tests and blood samples taken every week. Between 23 and 31 March 2020, the week of the UK lockdown, healthcare workers were enrolled and then followed up weekly for as long as 16 weeks. The CDR1 and CDR2 encoded by the germline V gene are SGHAT and FQNNGV. Its CDR3 holds 18 amino acids, cysteine through phenylalanine. CDR3 DNA only is kept here, 54 bases in frame from base 1. Cut back by 5 bases and 5 bases, the V and J ends lie 27 bases apart. The receptor library was made with 5' RACE. The sequencing machine was a NextSeq 500. In the TCR library protocol, unique molecular identifiers were attached to individual cDNA molecules to correct for PCR bias and sequencing error. Both TCR alpha and beta chains were sequenced, and tight co-correlation was observed between alpha and beta sequence abundances in each sample. On the authors' methods: Decombinator V4 was used to perform V gene, J gene and CDR3 annotation of TCR sequences. TCRs were defined as expanded if a significant change between any two time points was detected under a Poisson model with p below 0.0001. Abundances of TCRs were expressed as counts per million after normalisation to the total number of TCRs sequenced in each sample. MAIT TCRs were defined by TRAV1-2 paired with TRAJ12, TRAJ20 or TRAJ33, and iNKT TCRs by TRAV10 paired with TRAJ18. VDJdb, accessed on 1 November 2021, was searched for TCRs annotated for CMV, EBV and SARS-CoV-2, and TCRs annotated for more than one antigen were excluded. Through fastp at Q25 and MiXCR, TCRdb rebuilt clones from the public reads, retaining in-frame beta chains. Each entry is one CDR3 protein sequence, shown with its most common DNA and genes. V and J calls and clone size were set by TCRdb, not the authors. The sample table records around 30,000 distinct CDR3 sequences; under 6% of these occur just once. 20% to 25% of the sample lies in the top ten.

This clonotype was seen ten or more times. This clone's antigen is unknown. Base quality data are lacking; no much larger clone is found one base away. The sequence came from an adult who was a healthcare worker with PCR-confirmed SARS-CoV-2 infection or an uninfected control (not recorded which). In this chain, TRBV11-2 is recombined with TRBJ2-5; the D gene may be TRBD1 or TRBD2, since each aligns over 5 bases. Sequenced input: whole blood. CDR3 loop: CASSPHPGGGTIGETQYF. The DNA sequence is as follows: TGTGCCAGCAGCCCCCATCCCGGCGGTGGGACCATCGGGGAGACCCAGTACTTC. With the portions outside the CDR3 filled from the reference TRBV11-2 and TRBJ2-5 genes, the complete variable region becomes EAGVAQSPRYKIIEKRQSVAFWCNPISGHATLYWYQQILGQGPKLLIQFQNNGVVDDSQLPKDRFSAERLKGVDSTLKIQPAKLEDSAVYLCASSPHPGGGTIGETQYFGPGTRLLVL.